The next 17 T cell receptor beta chains were all read from a single sample in a study of T cells expressing NK-cell markers. TCRdb reprocessed the 5' RACE reads and stores each CDR3 protein as one record, lacking DNA. The table for this sample gives 450,000 to 600,000 distinct CDR3 sequences. Sequenced sample: blood T cells: a sorted CD56 or NKG2C T cell subset, CD4+ or CD8+ T cells, or bulk PBMC T cells (not recorded which). All receptors derive from a man aged 18 to 35 in good health.

The chain links TRBV29-1 to TRBJ1-1; TCRdb designates TRBD1, a call that cannot be tested without DNA. Germline V lookup: CDR1 SQVTM, CDR2 ANQGSEA. The CDR3 spans 15 residues. The CDR3 spells CSAWTGGGMNTEAFF.

The gene calls are TRBV29-1 and TRBJ2-1; there is no DNA to check the TCRdb D call of TRBD2. Germline V CDR1 and CDR2: SQVTM, ANQGSEA. The CDR3 runs 16 residues. This CDR3 is CSVSGDKGLAANEQFF.

V and J are TRBV3-1 and TRBJ1-2. The CDR3 covers 13 residues. From germline, CDR1 is LGHDT and CDR2 YNNKEL (reference sequence). CDR3 region: CASSQGRSAGYTF.

The rearrangement uses TRBV20-1 and TRBJ2-1. This CDR3 is built from 14 residues. Germline V gives CDR1 DFQATT, CDR2 SNEGSKA (reference sequence). This CDR3 is CSARGLAPKDEQFF.

This rearrangement joins TRBV5-1 to TRBJ2-7; lacking DNA, the TRBD2 call made by TCRdb goes unchecked. The germline V gene has CDR1 SGHRS and CDR2 YFSETQ. CDR3 length: 15 residues. CDR3 sequence reads: CASSSGLSGSYEQYF. Full variable domain (remainder filled in from reference TRBV5-1 and TRBJ2-7): KAGVTQTPRYLIKTRGQQVTLSCSPISGHRSVSWYQQTPGQGLQFLFEYFSETQRNKGNFPGRFSGRQFSNSRSEMNVSTLELGDSALYLCASSSGLSGSYEQYFGPGTRLTVT.

The gene calls are TRBV19 and TRBJ2-4; the TRBD2 assignment by TCRdb is unverifiable without DNA. Per the germline V gene, CDR1 is LNHDA and CDR2 is SQIVND (reference sequence). The CDR3 spans 16 residues. The CDR3 region is CASSFSSRSAKNIQYF.

The genes are TRBV4-2 and TRBJ2-1; no DNA is available, so the TRBD2 call from TCRdb remains unchecked. Germline V CDR1 and CDR2: LGHNA, YNFKEQ. The CDR3 has 14 amino acids. The chain's CDR3 is CASSRKGLANEQFF.

The rearrangement uses TRBV11-2 and TRBJ2-1. Per germline, CDR1 SGHAT and CDR2 FQNNGV. This CDR3 contains 16 residues. This CDR3 reads CASSLEGGRAYNEQFF.

V and J are TRBV5-4 and TRBJ1-1. This CDR3 contains 14 residues. Germline CDR1 SGHNT, CDR2 YYREEE (reference sequence). This CDR3 reads CASSLAGANTEAFF.

This chain connects TRBV5-6 to TRBJ2-1; TCRdb picks TRBD1, but there is no DNA to check that call. CDR1 is SGHDT, CDR2 YYEEEE, per germline. There are 17 residues in the CDR3. This CDR3 is CASSLVRGSGSYNEQFF.

The chain couples TRBV20-1 to TRBJ1-1; checking the TCRdb D call of TRBD1 is not possible without DNA. Germline CDR1 DFQATT, CDR2 SNEGSKA (reference sequence). The CDR3 consists of 13 residues. CDR3 sequence reads: CSADRGQGKEAFF.

The chain has TRBV4-1 and TRBJ2-2; absent DNA, TCRdb's TRBD1 call cannot be checked. The CDR3 is made up of 17 amino acids. From germline, CDR1 is MGHRA and CDR2 YSYEKL. The CDR3 reads CASSQEGQARNTGELFF.

This chain uses TRBV2 with TRBJ2-1; without DNA, the TCRdb call of TRBD2 cannot be checked. The CDR3 runs 15 residues. Germline CDR1 and CDR2: SNHLY and FYNNEI. The CDR3 here is CASSEEEGRSNEQFF. Together with reference TRBV2 and TRBJ2-1, the CDR3 gives the full variable domain: EPEVTQTPSHQVTQMGQEVILRCVPISNHLYFYWYRQILGQKVEFLVSFYNNEISEKSEIFDDQFSVERPDGSNFTLKIRSTKLEDSAMYFCASSEEEGRSNEQFFGPGTRLTVL.

The chain links TRBV10-3 to TRBJ2-5; TCRdb designates TRBD1, a call that cannot be tested without DNA. Germline values: CDR1 ENHRY, CDR2 SYGVKD. This CDR3 is built from 14 residues. The CDR3 here is CAIRSDRASETQYF.

J is TRBJ1-1 and V is TRBV12-5. Germline V CDR1 and CDR2: LGHNT, FRNRAP. CDR3 length: 13 amino acids. The CDR3: CASGLSHSREAFF. The variable domain in full, completed from reference TRBV12-5 and TRBJ1-1, reads DARVTQTPRHKVTEMGQEVTMRCQPILGHNTVFWYRQTMMQGLELLAYFRNRAPLDDSGMPKDRFSAEMPDATLATLKIQPSEPRDSAVYFCASGLSHSREAFFGQGTRLTVV.

The V and J genes are TRBV6-2 or TRBV6-3 and TRBJ2-1; TCRdb's D call, TRBD2, is unchecked because there is no DNA. The CDR3 is 15 amino acids. Germline V gives CDR1 MNHEY, CDR2 SVGEGT. CDR3 region: CASSSPGGPFDEQFF.

The chain links TRBV20-1 to TRBJ2-3; TCRdb's assignment of TRBD1 cannot be checked, as there is no DNA. This CDR3 contains 14 residues. CDR1 is DFQATT, CDR2 SNEGSKA, per germline (reference sequence). CDR3 protein: CSVPRDRFTDTQYF.